Listed below are T cell receptor beta chains from one sample, sequenced in a study of CD8 T cells in ankylosing spondylitis. Each CDR3 protein is one row after TCRdb ran MiXCR on the 5' RACE reads. The sample includes roughly 240,000 distinct CDR3 sequences, 8.2% of them seen just once. Sequenced input: blood, either unsorted or a sorted T cell fraction (not recorded which). The source of these receptors is a female donor with ankylosing spondylitis or in good health (not recorded which). Each CDR3 is given with its conserved first and last residue. D genes are given only for firm matches. Only part of the rows carry a size: once, few, many, or a class if the clone is expanded.

cdr3_nt: TGCGCCAGCAGCTACTTGGGACCACAAAGCAATCAGCCCCAGCATTTT
cdr3_aa: CASSYLGPQSNQPQHF
clone_size: many
v_call: TRBV5-1
j_call: TRBJ1-5
d_call: NA

cdr3_nt: TGTGCCAGCAGTGTGGGGACATCTAACACCGGGGAGCTGTTTTTT
cdr3_aa: CASSVGTSNTGELFF
clone_size: few
v_call: TRBV2
j_call: TRBJ2-2
d_call: NA

cdr3_nt: TGTGCCAGCAGTTCCCGGGACAGGGGGGCCAATGAGCAGTTCTTC
cdr3_aa: CASSSRDRGANEQFF
clone_size: NA
v_call: TRBV12-3/TRBV12-4
j_call: TRBJ2-1
d_call: TRBD1

cdr3_nt: TGTGCCAGCAGCGTAGGGTGGGGCAGGAGCACTGAAGCTTTCTTT
cdr3_aa: CASSVGWGRSTEAFF
clone_size: many
v_call: TRBV9
j_call: TRBJ1-1
d_call: NA

cdr3_nt: TGTGCCAGCAGCTTAGGGGGACGGGTTGACAGTGGAGAGACCCAGTACTTC
cdr3_aa: CASSLGGRVDSGETQYF
clone_size: many
v_call: TRBV11-2
j_call: TRBJ2-5
d_call: NA

cdr3_nt: TGTGCCAGCAGCCCTGGTCTCCAGAGCTCTGGAAACACCATATATTTT
cdr3_aa: CASSPGLQSSGNTIYF
clone_size: few
v_call: TRBV4-2
j_call: TRBJ1-3
d_call: NA

cdr3_nt: TGTGCCACCAGCAGAGATTCTCACGAGCAGTACTTC
cdr3_aa: CATSRDSHEQYF
clone_size: many
v_call: TRBV15
j_call: TRBJ2-7
d_call: NA

cdr3_nt: TGTGCCAGCAGTGAAGCGCTGAGGGGCGGTGAAGCTTTCTTT
cdr3_aa: CASSEALRGGEAFF
clone_size: NA
v_call: TRBV6-1
j_call: TRBJ1-1
d_call: NA

cdr3_nt: TGCGCCAGCGGCATCTCTCCGGAGACCCAGTACTTC
cdr3_aa: CASGISPETQYF
clone_size: many
v_call: TRBV5-1
j_call: TRBJ2-5
d_call: NA

cdr3_nt: TGTGCCAGCAGTCCCGGGACACCCTTCTCTGGAAACACCATATATTTT
cdr3_aa: CASSPGTPFSGNTIYF
clone_size: many
v_call: TRBV28
j_call: TRBJ1-3
d_call: NA

cdr3_nt: TGCAGTGCTTCGTCACGACCCAACACTGAAGCTTTCTTT
cdr3_aa: CSASSRPNTEAFF
clone_size: NA
v_call: TRBV20-1
j_call: TRBJ1-1
d_call: NA

cdr3_nt: TGTGCCAGCAGTTTCAGCGGGAGTGGCAACACCGGGGAGCTGTTTTTT
cdr3_aa: CASSFSGSGNTGELFF
clone_size: many
v_call: TRBV6-5
j_call: TRBJ2-2
d_call: TRBD2

cdr3_nt: TGCAGTGCTAGAGACGGGATGACCTCCTACGAGCAGTACTTC
cdr3_aa: CSARDGMTSYEQYF
clone_size: few
v_call: TRBV20-1
j_call: TRBJ2-7
d_call: NA

cdr3_nt: TGCAGTGCTCTAGGGACATCCTACAATGAGCAGTTCTTC
cdr3_aa: CSALGTSYNEQFF
clone_size: many
v_call: TRBV20-1
j_call: TRBJ2-1
d_call: NA

cdr3_nt: TGCGCCAGCAGACTTGAGGGAGATACGCAGTATTTT
cdr3_aa: CASRLEGDTQYF
clone_size: many
v_call: TRBV5-1
j_call: TRBJ2-3
d_call: NA

cdr3_nt: TGTGCCAGCAGCCTTAGACCTATAGGACGAGATACGCAGTATTTT
cdr3_aa: CASSLRPIGRDTQYF
clone_size: many
v_call: TRBV11-2
j_call: TRBJ2-3
d_call: NA

cdr3_nt: TGTGCCAGCAGCTTAGGGACAGGGAAGCCCCAGCATTTT
cdr3_aa: CASSLGTGKPQHF
clone_size: many
v_call: TRBV7-6
j_call: TRBJ1-5
d_call: TRBD1

cdr3_nt: TGTGCCAGCAGCCAAGTTCCTAGCGTCACAGATACGCAGTATTTT
cdr3_aa: CASSQVPSVTDTQYF
clone_size: many
v_call: TRBV3-1
j_call: TRBJ2-3
d_call: NA

cdr3_nt: TGCAGCGTTGTGAGGGGGAGTGGTGATACGCAGTATTTT
cdr3_aa: CSVVRGSGDTQYF
clone_size: many
v_call: TRBV29-1
j_call: TRBJ2-3
d_call: NA

cdr3_nt: TGTGCCAGGGGCCCCGGACACCTCCGGGGAGCTTTCTTT
cdr3_aa: CARGPGHLRGAFF
clone_size: NA
v_call: TRBV5-6
j_call: TRBJ1-1
d_call: NA

cdr3_nt: TGTGCCAGCGGCGGGAATGAGCAGTTCTTC
cdr3_aa: CASGGNEQFF
clone_size: many
v_call: TRBV10-3
j_call: TRBJ2-1
d_call: NA

cdr3_nt: TGTGCCAGCAGCTTATCTAGGAACTCGGACTATGGCTACACCTTC
cdr3_aa: CASSLSRNSDYGYTF
clone_size: NA
v_call: TRBV7-9
j_call: TRBJ1-2
d_call: NA

cdr3_nt: TGTGCCAGCAGCTCACTAGCGCCCTACAATGAGCAGTTCTTC
cdr3_aa: CASSSLAPYNEQFF
clone_size: many
v_call: TRBV7-2
j_call: TRBJ2-1
d_call: TRBD2

cdr3_nt: TGTGCCAGCAGCCGGGGACTTTCCGGGATCCACAATGAGCAGTTCTTC
cdr3_aa: CASSRGLSGIHNEQFF
clone_size: many
v_call: TRBV6-1
j_call: TRBJ2-1
d_call: NA

cdr3_nt: TGTGCCAGCAGCTTAGGGGGGAGAGGGGCCGGGGAGCTGTTTTTT
cdr3_aa: CASSLGGRGAGELFF
clone_size: NA
v_call: TRBV11-3
j_call: TRBJ2-2
d_call: NA

cdr3_nt: TGTGCCAGCAGTTTTAGGCGACTAGCGGGCTACAATGAGCAGTTCTTC
cdr3_aa: CASSFRRLAGYNEQFF
clone_size: many
v_call: TRBV12-3/TRBV12-4
j_call: TRBJ2-1
d_call: TRBD2

cdr3_nt: TGTGCCAGCAGCCCTCATGAGGGAGGTACTGAAGCTTTCTTT
cdr3_aa: CASSPHEGGTEAFF
clone_size: NA
v_call: TRBV5-5
j_call: TRBJ1-1
d_call: NA

cdr3_nt: TGTGCCATCAGTGTCGCTAGCGGGGGCTCCTACGAGCAGTACTTC
cdr3_aa: CAISVASGGSYEQYF
clone_size: many
v_call: TRBV10-3
j_call: TRBJ2-7
d_call: TRBD2

cdr3_nt: TGCGCCAGCAGCCCCTTAGCGGGAGGGCCGGACACCGGGGAGCTGTTTTTT
cdr3_aa: CASSPLAGGPDTGELFF
clone_size: many
v_call: TRBV4-3
j_call: TRBJ2-2
d_call: TRBD2

cdr3_nt: TGTGCCAGCAGCCAGAACAGGGCAAGCACAGATACGCAGTATTTT
cdr3_aa: CASSQNRASTDTQYF
clone_size: few
v_call: TRBV14
j_call: TRBJ2-3
d_call: NA

cdr3_nt: TGCAGTGCTAGAGAGGGGAGGCTCTCCTACAATGAGCAGTTCTTC
cdr3_aa: CSAREGRLSYNEQFF
clone_size: NA
v_call: TRBV20-1
j_call: TRBJ2-1
d_call: NA

cdr3_nt: TGTGCCAGCAGCTTCGGACAGCTCAAGATATCCTACGGCTACACCTTC
cdr3_aa: CASSFGQLKISYGYTF
clone_size: many
v_call: TRBV11-3
j_call: TRBJ1-2
d_call: NA

cdr3_nt: TGTGCCAGCAGACATAGTCAGGGTTTATGGGAGACCCAGTACTTC
cdr3_aa: CASRHSQGLWETQYF
clone_size: NA
v_call: TRBV28
j_call: TRBJ2-5
d_call: NA

cdr3_nt: TGTGCCAGCAGCCTTACAGGGTTTCAGCCCCAGCATTTT
cdr3_aa: CASSLTGFQPQHF
clone_size: NA
v_call: TRBV7-2
j_call: TRBJ1-5
d_call: NA

cdr3_nt: TGTGCCAGCAGCGCTTGGACAGGGAGCTACAATGAGCAGTTCTTC
cdr3_aa: CASSAWTGSYNEQFF
clone_size: many
v_call: TRBV9
j_call: TRBJ2-1
d_call: TRBD1